This T cell receptor (beta chain) emerged from a study of T cell repertoires in cytomegalovirus infection. Study details: Recently described HLA-C-restricted plus well-studied HLA-B-restricted CMV epitopes were used. Indications of both CMV infection and matching HLA type were provided by public TCR beta signatures.

Study results and limitations: The cumulative frequency of public TCR beta families identified carriers of CMV plus the relevant HLA.

Germline lookup yields CDR1 SGHAT and CDR2 FQNNGV. There are 14 residues in the CDR3. The V end was cut by 4 bases, the J end by 4 bases, with 12 bases between. From the reads, TCRdb called clonotypes with MiXCR, one entry per CDR3 protein. The sample carries about 920,000 distinct CDR3 sequences, around 32% recorded once. A word on this clonotype: Antigen specificity is unknown.

The starting material was cultured CD8+ T cells from PBMCs, obtained from culture after CMV antigen stimulation. This chain connects TRBV11-2 to TRBJ2-3; TRBD1 might be the D (5 bases). The sequence was obtained from a human donor in good health (CMV status not recorded). Some clones in this sample may be carry-over from other donors' samples. DNA of the CDR3: TGTGCCAGCAGCTCACCAGCAGGGCCAGATACGCAGTATTTT. As protein: CASSSPAGPDTQYF.